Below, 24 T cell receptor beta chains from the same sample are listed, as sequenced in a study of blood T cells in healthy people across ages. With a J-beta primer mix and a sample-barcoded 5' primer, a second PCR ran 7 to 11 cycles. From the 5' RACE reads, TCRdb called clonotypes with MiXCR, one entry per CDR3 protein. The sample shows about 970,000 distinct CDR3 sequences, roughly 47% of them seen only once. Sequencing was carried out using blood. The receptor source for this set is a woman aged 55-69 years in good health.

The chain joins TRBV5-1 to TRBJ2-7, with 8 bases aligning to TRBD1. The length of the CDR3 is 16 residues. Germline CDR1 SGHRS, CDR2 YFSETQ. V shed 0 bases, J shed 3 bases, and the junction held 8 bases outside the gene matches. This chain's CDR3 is CASSLARGRGSYEQYF. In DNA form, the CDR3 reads TGCGCCAGCAGCTTGGCCAGGGGGCGCGGTAGCTACGAGCAGTACTTC.

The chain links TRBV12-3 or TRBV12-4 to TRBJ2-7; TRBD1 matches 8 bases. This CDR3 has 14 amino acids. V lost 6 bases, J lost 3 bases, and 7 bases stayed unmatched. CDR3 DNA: TGTGCCAGCAGAGGAGGACAGGGAATCTACGAGCAGTACTTC. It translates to CASRGGQGIYEQYF.

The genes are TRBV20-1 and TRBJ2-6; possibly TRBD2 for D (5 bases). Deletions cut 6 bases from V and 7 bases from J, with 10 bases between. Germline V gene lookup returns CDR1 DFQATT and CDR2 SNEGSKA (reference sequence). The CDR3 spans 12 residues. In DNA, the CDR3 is TGCAGTGCGAGACGGGGAGCCAACGTCCTGACTTTC. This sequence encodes CSARRGANVLTF.

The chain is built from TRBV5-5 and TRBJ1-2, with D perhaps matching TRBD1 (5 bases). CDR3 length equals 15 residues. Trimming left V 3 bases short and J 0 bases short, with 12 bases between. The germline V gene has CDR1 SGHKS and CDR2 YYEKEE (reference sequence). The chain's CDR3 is CASSSARGANYGYTF. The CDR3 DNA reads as TGTGCCAGCAGCTCAGCGCGGGGGGCTAACTATGGCTACACCTTC.

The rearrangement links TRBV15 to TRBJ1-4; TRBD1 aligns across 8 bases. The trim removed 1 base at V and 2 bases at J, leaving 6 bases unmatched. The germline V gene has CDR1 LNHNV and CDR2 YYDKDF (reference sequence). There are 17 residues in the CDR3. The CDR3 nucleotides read TGTGCCACCAGCAGAGGTTGGACAGGGATGACTAATGAAAAACTGTTTTTT. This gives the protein CATSRGWTGMTNEKLFF.

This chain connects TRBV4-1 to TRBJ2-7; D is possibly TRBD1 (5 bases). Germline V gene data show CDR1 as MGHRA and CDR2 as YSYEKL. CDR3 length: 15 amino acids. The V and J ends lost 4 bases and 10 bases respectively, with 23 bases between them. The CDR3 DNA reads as TGCGCCAGCAGCCCCGACGACCGGGTACAAGGGGCCCAGTACTTC. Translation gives CASSPDDRVQGAQYF.

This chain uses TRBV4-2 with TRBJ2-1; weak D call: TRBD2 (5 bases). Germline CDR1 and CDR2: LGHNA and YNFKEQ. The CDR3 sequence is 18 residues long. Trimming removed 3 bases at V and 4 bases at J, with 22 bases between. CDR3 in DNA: TGTGCCAGCAGCCACCTATCAACGGGGATCGCAAAATACAATGAGCAGTTCTTC. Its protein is CASSHLSTGIAKYNEQFF.

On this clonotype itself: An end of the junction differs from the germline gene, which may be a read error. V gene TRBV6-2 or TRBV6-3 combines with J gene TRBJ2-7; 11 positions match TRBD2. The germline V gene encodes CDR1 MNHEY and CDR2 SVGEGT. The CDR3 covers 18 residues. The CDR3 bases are TGTGCCAGCAGTTCCCGATCCTCTCTAGCGGGAGGAACCTACGGGCAGTACTTC. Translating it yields CASSSRSSLAGGTYGQYF.

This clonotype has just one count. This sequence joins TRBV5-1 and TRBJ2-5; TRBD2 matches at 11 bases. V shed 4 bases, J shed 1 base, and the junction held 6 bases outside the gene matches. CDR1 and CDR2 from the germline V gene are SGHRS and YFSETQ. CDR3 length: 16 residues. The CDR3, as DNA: TGCGCCAGCAGCAAGACTAGCGGGGCATTCCAAGAGACCCAGTACTTC. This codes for CASSKTSGAFQETQYF.

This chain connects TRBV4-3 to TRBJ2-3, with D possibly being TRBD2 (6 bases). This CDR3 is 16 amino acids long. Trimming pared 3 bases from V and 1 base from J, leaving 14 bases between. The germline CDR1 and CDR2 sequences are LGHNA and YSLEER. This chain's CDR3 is CASSQPLSGGTDTQYF. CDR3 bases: TGCGCCAGCAGCCAGCCCCTCTCGGGAGGCACAGATACGCAGTATTTT.

The CDR3 sequence is CSAGTTSLGYEQYF. The CDR3 nucleotides read TGCAGTGCGGGGACCACCTCACTGGGCTACGAGCAGTACTTC. The chain joins TRBV20-1 to TRBJ2-5; D may match TRBD1 or TRBD2 (5 bases each). The DNA end is more similar to TRBJ2-7, so the J call may be wrong. Germline V CDR1 and CDR2: DFQATT, SNEGSKA (reference sequence). This CDR3 comprises 14 residues.

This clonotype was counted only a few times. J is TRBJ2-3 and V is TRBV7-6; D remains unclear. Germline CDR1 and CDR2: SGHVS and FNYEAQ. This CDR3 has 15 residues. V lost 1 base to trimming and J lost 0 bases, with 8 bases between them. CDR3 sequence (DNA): TGTGCCAGCAGCTTAGGCCCAGATAGCACAGATACGCAGTATTTT. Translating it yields CASSLGPDSTDTQYF.

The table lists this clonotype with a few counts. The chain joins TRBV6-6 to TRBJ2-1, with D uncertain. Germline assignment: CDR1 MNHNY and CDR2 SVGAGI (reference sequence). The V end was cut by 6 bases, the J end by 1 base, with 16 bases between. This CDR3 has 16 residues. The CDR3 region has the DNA TGTGCCAGCAGGCCCACAAATAGCATTTCCTACAATGAGCAGTTCTTC. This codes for CASRPTNSISYNEQFF.

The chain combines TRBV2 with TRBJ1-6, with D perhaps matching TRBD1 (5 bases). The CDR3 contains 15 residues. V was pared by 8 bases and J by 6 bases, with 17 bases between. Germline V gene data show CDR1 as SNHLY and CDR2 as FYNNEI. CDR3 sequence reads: CASRNWDQPNSPLHF. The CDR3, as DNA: TGTGCCAGCCGTAATTGGGACCAGCCTAATTCACCCCTCCACTTT.

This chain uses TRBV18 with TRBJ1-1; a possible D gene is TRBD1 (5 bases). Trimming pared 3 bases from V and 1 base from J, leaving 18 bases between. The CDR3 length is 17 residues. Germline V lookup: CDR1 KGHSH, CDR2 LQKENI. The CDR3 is CASSPGTLERGNTEAFF. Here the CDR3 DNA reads TGTGCCAGCTCACCGGGGACTCTCGAAAGGGGGAACACTGAAGCTTTCTTT.

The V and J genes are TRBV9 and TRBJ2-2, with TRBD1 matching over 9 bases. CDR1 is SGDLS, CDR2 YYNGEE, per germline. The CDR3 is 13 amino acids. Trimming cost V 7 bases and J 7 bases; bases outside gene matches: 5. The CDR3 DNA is TGTGCCAGCCACAGGGGGCTTGGCGGGGAGCTGTTTTTT. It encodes CASHRGLGGELFF.

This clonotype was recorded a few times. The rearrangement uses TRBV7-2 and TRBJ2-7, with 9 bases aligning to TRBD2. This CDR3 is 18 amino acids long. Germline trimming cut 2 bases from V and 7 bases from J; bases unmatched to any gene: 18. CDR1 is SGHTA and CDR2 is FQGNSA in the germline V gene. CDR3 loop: CASSLSTGLAVITGEQYF. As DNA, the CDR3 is TGTGCCAGCAGCTTATCCACGGGACTAGCAGTTATAACGGGAGAGCAGTACTTC.

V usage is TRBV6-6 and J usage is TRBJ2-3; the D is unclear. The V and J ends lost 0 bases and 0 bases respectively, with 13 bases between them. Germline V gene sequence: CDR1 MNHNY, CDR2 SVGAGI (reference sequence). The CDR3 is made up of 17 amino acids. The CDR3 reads CASSYSFQLRSTDTQYF. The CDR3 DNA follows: TGTGCCAGCAGTTACTCGTTTCAGCTACGCAGCACAGATACGCAGTATTTT.

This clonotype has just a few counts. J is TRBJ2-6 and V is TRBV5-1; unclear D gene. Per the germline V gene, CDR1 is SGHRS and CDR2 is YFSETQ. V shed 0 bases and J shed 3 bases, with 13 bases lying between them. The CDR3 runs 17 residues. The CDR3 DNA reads TGCGCCAGCAGCTTGGCCGGATTAGGCTTTGGGGCCAACGTCCTGACTTTC. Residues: CASSLAGLGFGANVLTF.

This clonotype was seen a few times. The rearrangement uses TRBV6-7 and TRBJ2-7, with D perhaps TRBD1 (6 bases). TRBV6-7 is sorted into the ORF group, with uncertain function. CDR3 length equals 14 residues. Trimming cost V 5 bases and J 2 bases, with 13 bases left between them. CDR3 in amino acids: CASSPQDSPYEQYF. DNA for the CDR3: TGTGCCAGCAGTCCTCAGGACAGTCCCTACGAGCAGTACTTC.

The CDR3 nucleotides are TGCAGTGCCCTTTTCACAGGTTACCCCACCTACGAGCAGTACTTC. It yields the protein CSALFTGYPTYEQYF. The chain carries TRBV20-1 and TRBJ2-7, with D possibly TRBD1 on 5 matching bases. V gave up 6 bases and J gave up 2 bases, with 20 bases separating them. The CDR3 loop spans 15 amino acids. Germline values: CDR1 DFQATT, CDR2 SNEGSKA (reference sequence).

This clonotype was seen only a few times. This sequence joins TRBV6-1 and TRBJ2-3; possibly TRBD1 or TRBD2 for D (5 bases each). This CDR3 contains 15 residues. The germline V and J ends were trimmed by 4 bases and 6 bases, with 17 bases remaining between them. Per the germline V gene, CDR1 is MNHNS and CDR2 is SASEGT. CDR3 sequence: CASSGSGTFFDTQYF. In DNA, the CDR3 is TGTGCCAGCAGTGGATCCGGGACCTTTTTTGATACGCAGTATTTT.

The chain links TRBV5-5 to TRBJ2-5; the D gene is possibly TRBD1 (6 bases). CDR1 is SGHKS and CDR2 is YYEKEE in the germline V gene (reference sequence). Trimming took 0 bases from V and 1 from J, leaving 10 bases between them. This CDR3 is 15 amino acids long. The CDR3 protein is CASSLDGDIQETQYF. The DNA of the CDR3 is TGTGCCAGCAGCTTGGATGGGGACATCCAAGAGACCCAGTACTTC. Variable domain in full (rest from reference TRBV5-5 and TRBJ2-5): DAGVTQSPTHLIKTRGQQVTLRCSPISGHKSVSWYQQVLGQGPQFIFQYYEKEERGRGNFPDRFSARQFPNYSSELNVNALLLGDSALYLCASSLDGDIQETQYFGPGTRLLVL.

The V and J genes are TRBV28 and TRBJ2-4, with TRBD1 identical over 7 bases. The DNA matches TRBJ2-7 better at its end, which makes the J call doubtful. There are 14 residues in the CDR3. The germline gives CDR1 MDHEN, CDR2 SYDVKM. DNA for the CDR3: TGTGCCAGCAGTAAGGGGGCCAGTTACTACGAGCAGTACTTC. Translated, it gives CASSKGASYYEQYF.